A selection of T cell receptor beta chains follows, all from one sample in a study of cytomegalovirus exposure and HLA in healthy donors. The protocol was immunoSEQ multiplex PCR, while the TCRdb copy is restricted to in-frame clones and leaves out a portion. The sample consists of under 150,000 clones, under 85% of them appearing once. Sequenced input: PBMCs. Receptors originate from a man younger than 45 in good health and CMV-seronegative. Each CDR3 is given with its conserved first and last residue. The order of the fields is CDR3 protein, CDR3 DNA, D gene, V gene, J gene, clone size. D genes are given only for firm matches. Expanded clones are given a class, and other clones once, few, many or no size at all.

cdr3_aa: CASSPQHGNTGELFF
cdr3_nt: TGTGCCAGCAGCCCCCAACATGGGAACACCGGGGAGCTGTTTTTT
d_call: -
v_call: TRBV4-2
j_call: TRBJ2-2
clone_size: -

cdr3_aa: CASNSRGAVAYNEQFF
cdr3_nt: TGTGCCTCCAACTCGCGGGGGGCCGTCGCCTACAATGAGCAGTTCTTC
d_call: TRBD2
v_call: TRBV30
j_call: TRBJ2-1
clone_size: -

cdr3_aa: CASRQGQVSYGYTF
cdr3_nt: TGTGCCAGCAGGCAGGGACAGGTGTCCTATGGCTACACCTTC
d_call: TRBD1
v_call: TRBV6-5
j_call: TRBJ1-2
clone_size: -

cdr3_aa: CASSTQAGASTSYNSPLHF
cdr3_nt: TGCGCCAGCAGCACCCAGGCGGGGGCTTCCACCTCCTATAATTCACCCCTCCACTTT
d_call: -
v_call: TRBV5-1
j_call: TRBJ1-6
clone_size: few

cdr3_aa: CASSYPTGQQETQYF
cdr3_nt: TGTGCCAGCAGTTACCCGACAGGACAACAAGAGACCCAGTACTTC
d_call: -
v_call: TRBV6-5
j_call: TRBJ2-5
clone_size: -

cdr3_aa: CAISERGLASYF
cdr3_nt: TGTGCCATCAGTGAGAGGGGTCTCGCAAGTTACTTC
d_call: -
v_call: TRBV10-3
j_call: TRBJ2-7
clone_size: -

cdr3_aa: CASSFDRPTEAFF
cdr3_nt: TGTGCCAGCAGTTTCGACAGGCCTACTGAAGCTTTCTTT
d_call: -
v_call: TRBV6-5
j_call: TRBJ1-1
clone_size: -

cdr3_aa: CAIKAEAFF
cdr3_nt: TGTGCCATCAAAGCAGAAGCTTTCTTT
d_call: -
v_call: TRBV10-3
j_call: TRBJ1-1
clone_size: once

cdr3_aa: CASSRGIGYTF
cdr3_nt: TGCGCCAGCAGCCGAGGAATCGGCTACACCTTC
d_call: -
v_call: TRBV5-1
j_call: TRBJ1-2
clone_size: -

cdr3_aa: CASSLPTVHTEAFF
cdr3_nt: TGTGCCAGCAGCTTGCCCACAGTCCACACTGAAGCTTTCTTT
d_call: -
v_call: TRBV5-4
j_call: TRBJ1-1
clone_size: -

cdr3_aa: CASSSIRGEQFF
cdr3_nt: TGTGCCAGCAGCTCTATAAGGGGTGAGCAGTTCTTC
d_call: -
v_call: TRBV7-3
j_call: TRBJ2-1
clone_size: -

cdr3_aa: CASSRGTGTEAFF
cdr3_nt: TGTGCCAGCAGCCGCGGGACTGGCACTGAAGCTTTCTTT
d_call: -
v_call: TRBV7-2
j_call: TRBJ1-1
clone_size: -

cdr3_aa: CASSQPGQAKNSPLHF
cdr3_nt: TGCGCCAGCAGTCAACCGGGACAGGCGAAAAATTCACCCCTCCACTTT
d_call: TRBD1
v_call: TRBV23-1
j_call: TRBJ1-6
clone_size: few

cdr3_aa: CASSQAGRTGELFF
cdr3_nt: TGCGCCAGCAGCCAAGCTGGGAGGACCGGGGAGCTGTTTTTT
d_call: -
v_call: TRBV4-3
j_call: TRBJ2-2
clone_size: -

cdr3_aa: CAWGLGPPQYF
cdr3_nt: TGTGCCTGGGGGCTGGGGCCTCCGCAGTACTTC
d_call: -
v_call: TRBV30
j_call: TRBJ2-7
clone_size: -

cdr3_aa: CASSLMAGWGRDTEAFF
cdr3_nt: TGTGCCAGCAGTTTAATGGCGGGGTGGGGCAGAGACACTGAAGCTTTCTTT
d_call: -
v_call: TRBV28
j_call: TRBJ1-1
clone_size: -

cdr3_aa: CASSLTGTTYNEQFF
cdr3_nt: TGTGCCAGCAGCTTAACCGGGACTACCTACAATGAGCAGTTCTTC
d_call: TRBD2
v_call: TRBV7-2
j_call: TRBJ2-1
clone_size: -

cdr3_aa: CASTRGWDTEAFF
cdr3_nt: TGTGCCAGCACTAGGGGTTGGGACACTGAAGCTTTCTTT
d_call: -
v_call: TRBV25-1
j_call: TRBJ1-1
clone_size: -

cdr3_aa: CASSEAATGTYEQYF
cdr3_nt: TGTGCCAGCAGTGAAGCGGCGACAGGGACCTACGAGCAGTACTTC
d_call: TRBD1
v_call: TRBV6-1
j_call: TRBJ2-7
clone_size: -

cdr3_aa: CSVSGLGTGHMNTGELFF
cdr3_nt: TGCAGCGTTAGTGGGTTGGGGACAGGGCATATGAACACTGGGGAGCTGTTTTTT
d_call: TRBD1
v_call: TRBV29-1
j_call: TRBJ2-2
clone_size: -

cdr3_aa: CASGSASGSYNEQFF
cdr3_nt: TGTGCCAGTGGGAGCGCTAGCGGCTCCTACAATGAGCAGTTCTTC
d_call: TRBD2
v_call: TRBV19
j_call: TRBJ2-1
clone_size: -

cdr3_aa: CASSFIQENTEAFF
cdr3_nt: TGTGCCAGCAGCTTTATACAGGAGAACACTGAAGCTTTCTTT
d_call: -
v_call: TRBV13
j_call: TRBJ1-1
clone_size: -

cdr3_aa: CACVVGGNIQYF
cdr3_nt: TGTGCCTGCGTAGTGGGAGGAAACATTCAGTACTTC
d_call: -
v_call: TRBV30
j_call: TRBJ2-4
clone_size: -

cdr3_aa: CASSLGQGGYNEQFF
cdr3_nt: TGCGCCAGCAGCTTGGGACAGGGCGGCTACAATGAGCAGTTCTTC
d_call: TRBD1
v_call: TRBV5-1
j_call: TRBJ2-1
clone_size: -

cdr3_aa: CASGEARETQYF
cdr3_nt: TGCGCCAGCGGGGAGGCCAGAGAGACCCAGTACTTC
d_call: -
v_call: TRBV5-1
j_call: TRBJ2-5
clone_size: -

cdr3_aa: CSVIQSDRETGANVLTF
cdr3_nt: TGCAGCGTTATCCAGTCGGACAGGGAAACTGGGGCCAACGTCCTGACTTTC
d_call: TRBD1
v_call: TRBV29-1
j_call: TRBJ2-6
clone_size: -

cdr3_aa: CAIRQGENTEAFF
cdr3_nt: TGTGCCATTCGGCAGGGGGAGAACACTGAAGCTTTCTTT
d_call: TRBD1
v_call: TRBV6-1
j_call: TRBJ1-1
clone_size: -

cdr3_aa: CAWSTTRTGDTF
cdr3_nt: TGTGCCTGGAGCACTACCCGGACAGGGGATACCTTC
d_call: TRBD1
v_call: TRBV30
j_call: TRBJ1-2
clone_size: few

cdr3_aa: CASSTRGTGELFF
cdr3_nt: TGTGCCAGCAGCACCCGGGGGACCGGGGAGCTGTTTTTT
d_call: -
v_call: TRBV9
j_call: TRBJ2-2
clone_size: -

cdr3_aa: CASSDNGGRGYTF
cdr3_nt: TGTGCCAGCAGTGATAACGGAGGGCGAGGCTACACCTTC
d_call: -
v_call: TRBV2
j_call: TRBJ1-2
clone_size: few

cdr3_aa: CASSQVAGSRYEQYF
cdr3_nt: TGTGCCAGCAGCCAAGTTGCTGGGAGTAGGTACGAGCAGTACTTC
d_call: -
v_call: TRBV14
j_call: TRBJ2-7
clone_size: -

cdr3_aa: CASRLLQGTSEKLFF
cdr3_nt: TGTGCCAGCAGGTTATTGCAGGGGACGAGTGAAAAACTGTTTTTT
d_call: -
v_call: TRBV5-6
j_call: TRBJ1-4
clone_size: -

cdr3_aa: CASSWRWSDTQYF
cdr3_nt: TGTGCCAGCAGTTGGAGGTGGTCAGATACGCAGTATTTT
d_call: -
v_call: TRBV27
j_call: TRBJ2-3
clone_size: -

cdr3_aa: CATILGQGVLGSGYTF
cdr3_nt: TGTGCCACGATCCTGGGACAGGGGGTTCTAGGGTCAGGCTACACCTTC
d_call: TRBD1
v_call: TRBV28
j_call: TRBJ1-2
clone_size: few

cdr3_aa: CASSIAGAETQYF
cdr3_nt: TGTGCCAGTAGTATAGCGGGAGCGGAGACCCAGTACTTC
d_call: -
v_call: TRBV19
j_call: TRBJ2-5
clone_size: -

cdr3_aa: CASSLWGASYGYTF
cdr3_nt: TGTGCCAGCAGTTTGTGGGGCGCGAGCTATGGCTACACCTTC
d_call: -
v_call: TRBV28
j_call: TRBJ1-2
clone_size: -

cdr3_aa: CSVGGGEAYNEQFF
cdr3_nt: TGCAGCGTTGGGGGCGGTGAAGCCTACAATGAGCAGTTCTTC
d_call: -
v_call: TRBV29-1
j_call: TRBJ2-1
clone_size: once

cdr3_aa: CASSLRVGSEKLFF
cdr3_nt: TGTGCCAGCAGCCTCAGGGTGGGTAGTGAAAAACTGTTTTTT
d_call: -
v_call: TRBV5-4
j_call: TRBJ1-4
clone_size: -

cdr3_aa: CASRDPFTGGNTIYF
cdr3_nt: TGTGCCAGTAGGGATCCTTTTACAGGCGGAAACACCATATATTTT
d_call: -
v_call: TRBV19
j_call: TRBJ1-3
clone_size: -

cdr3_aa: CASSLTGGIVQPQHF
cdr3_nt: TGTGCCAGCAGCTTAACAGGGGGCATCGTTCAGCCCCAGCATTTT
d_call: TRBD1
v_call: TRBV7-8
j_call: TRBJ1-5
clone_size: once

cdr3_aa: CASSGPGHSRMETQYF
cdr3_nt: TGTGCCAGCAGCGGGCCGGGACACTCACGCATGGAGACCCAGTACTTC
d_call: -
v_call: TRBV13
j_call: TRBJ2-5
clone_size: -

cdr3_aa: CASSPVTGTSYEQYF
cdr3_nt: TGTGCCAGCAGCCCGGTGACAGGGACGTCCTACGAGCAGTACTTC
d_call: TRBD1
v_call: TRBV11-2
j_call: TRBJ2-7
clone_size: -

cdr3_aa: CASSKEDSLYYSTDTQYF
cdr3_nt: TGTGCCAGCAGTAAAGAGGACAGCCTGTATTATAGCACAGATACGCAGTATTTT
d_call: -
v_call: TRBV6-1
j_call: TRBJ2-3
clone_size: -

cdr3_aa: CASSTWTGGDTQYF
cdr3_nt: TGTGCCAGCAGCACTTGGACAGGGGGAGATACGCAGTATTTT
d_call: TRBD1
v_call: TRBV7-2
j_call: TRBJ2-3
clone_size: -

cdr3_aa: CASSPGTGASWNYGYTF
cdr3_nt: TGTGCCAGCAGTCCCGGGACAGGGGCAAGTTGGAACTATGGCTACACCTTC
d_call: TRBD1
v_call: TRBV27
j_call: TRBJ1-2
clone_size: -

cdr3_aa: CASSTGLAVRGKFF
cdr3_nt: TGTGCCAGCAGCACAGGACTAGCGGTAAGAGGCAAGTTCTTC
d_call: TRBD2
v_call: TRBV7-2
j_call: TRBJ2-1
clone_size: -

cdr3_aa: CASSQGQGSEQYF
cdr3_nt: TGCGCCAGCAGCCAAGGGCAGGGTTCCGAGCAGTACTTC
d_call: -
v_call: TRBV4-1
j_call: TRBJ2-7
clone_size: -

cdr3_aa: CASLREDTQYF
cdr3_nt: TGTGCCAGCCTACGGGAGGATACGCAGTATTTT
d_call: -
v_call: TRBV19
j_call: TRBJ2-3
clone_size: few

cdr3_aa: CASSQGTVNTEAFF
cdr3_nt: TGCGCCAGCAGCCAAGGGACAGTAAACACTGAAGCTTTCTTT
d_call: -
v_call: TRBV4-3
j_call: TRBJ1-1
clone_size: -

cdr3_aa: CASSGGEATGLYGYTF
cdr3_nt: TGTGCCAGCAGTGGGGGCGAGGCGACAGGGTTGTATGGCTACACCTTC
d_call: TRBD1
v_call: TRBV2
j_call: TRBJ1-2
clone_size: -

cdr3_aa: CASNTGRIGNTIYF
cdr3_nt: TGTGCCAGCAATACCGGCAGGATAGGAAACACCATATATTTT
d_call: -
v_call: TRBV27
j_call: TRBJ1-3
clone_size: once

cdr3_aa: CASSLAGLQDETQYF
cdr3_nt: TGTGCCAGCAGCTTAGCGGGCCTTCAAGACGAGACCCAGTACTTC
d_call: -
v_call: TRBV7-9
j_call: TRBJ2-5
clone_size: once

cdr3_aa: CASSVRAGFWGELFF
cdr3_nt: TGTGCCAGCAGCGTACGGGCAGGGTTTTGGGGGGAGCTGTTTTTT
d_call: -
v_call: TRBV9
j_call: TRBJ2-2
clone_size: -

cdr3_aa: CASSRPGQGTVETQYF
cdr3_nt: TGTGCCAGCAGCCGACCCGGACAGGGAACGGTAGAGACCCAGTACTTC
d_call: TRBD1
v_call: TRBV5-4
j_call: TRBJ2-5
clone_size: -

cdr3_aa: CASSQEPDRNYGYTF
cdr3_nt: TGCGCCAGCAGCCAAGAGCCGGACAGGAACTATGGCTACACCTTC
d_call: TRBD1
v_call: TRBV4-3
j_call: TRBJ1-2
clone_size: -